Listed below are T cell receptor beta chains from one sample, sequenced in a study of CD8 T cells in ankylosing spondylitis. TCRdb redid the calling of the 5' RACE reads with MiXCR, one entry per CDR3 protein. The data hold 150,000 to 200,000 distinct CDR3 sequences, with roughly 13% observed a single time. The sequenced sample consisted of blood, either unsorted or a sorted T cell fraction (not recorded which). These receptors originate from a female donor with ankylosing spondylitis or in good health (not recorded which). The CDR3 runs from the conserved cysteine through the conserved F or W. The order of the fields is D gene, J gene, V gene, clone size, CDR3 DNA, CDR3 protein. The D gene is left open where the match is weak. Some rows have no size entry. The others give once, few or many, or a class for an expanded clone.

>NA|TRBJ1-6|TRBV20-1|many
TGCAGTGCTAGCGAAGGAGTGGGGGATAATTCACCCCTCCACTTT
CSASEGVGDNSPLHF
>TRBD2|TRBJ2-1|TRBV2|many
TGTGCCATAGGACTAGCGGGAGAGTTTGGGCAGTTCTTC
CAIGLAGEFGQFF
>TRBD2|TRBJ2-3|TRBV24-1|many
TGTGCCACCAGTGATATCAGTGGCGGGAGCGCAGATACGCAGTATTTT
CATSDISGGSADTQYF
>NA|TRBJ1-3|TRBV11-2|many
TGTGCCAGCAGCTTAGGGGGACCCATATATTTT
CASSLGGPIYF
>NA|TRBJ2-2|TRBV5-1|few
TGCGCCAGCAGCTCGCCCAGGGAACCTAACACCGGGGAGCTGTTTTTT
CASSSPREPNTGELFF
>NA|TRBJ1-5|TRBV12-3/TRBV12-4|many
TGTGCCAGCAGGCCAGGGGTTAGCAATCAGCCCCAGCATTTT
CASRPGVSNQPQHF
>NA|TRBJ2-1|TRBV20-1|many
TGCAGTGCTAGGCGACAAACTAGTGCCTACAATGAGCAGTTCTTC
CSARRQTSAYNEQFF
>NA|TRBJ1-1|TRBV29-1|few
TGCAGCTTCCTGGACACTGAAGCTTTCTTT
CSFLDTEAFF
>NA|TRBJ2-5|TRBV12-3/TRBV12-4|NA
TGTGCCAGCACTCCTGGGGGCTTGCAAGAGACCCAGTACTTC
CASTPGGLQETQYF
>TRBD2|TRBJ2-7|TRBV20-1|few
TGCAGTGCAGGGAGAGGAACGGGAGGTTCCTACGAGCAGTACTTC
CSAGRGTGGSYEQYF
>NA|TRBJ2-7|TRBV28|many
TGTGCCAGTCGCCGGGCGAAGAGCTCCTACGAGCAGTACTTC
CASRRAKSSYEQYF
>NA|TRBJ1-1|TRBV30|NA
TGTGCCTGGAGTCCGCCGTCGGGTCGAAGGTCAGGGGACACTGAAACTTTCTTT
CAWSPPSGRRSGDTETFF
>TRBD2|TRBJ2-3|TRBV12-3/TRBV12-4|many
TGTGCCAGCAGTTCTGCGGGAGGGTTAACAGATACGCAGTATTTT
CASSSAGGLTDTQYF
>NA|TRBJ1-4|TRBV2|many
TGTGCCAGCAGTGCGCACGAGGGGGGAAATGAAAAACTGTTTTTT
CASSAHEGGNEKLFF
>TRBD2|TRBJ2-1|TRBV7-3|few
TGTGCCAGCAGCTTAATGGGACTAGCGGGAAACAATGAGCAGTTCTTC
CASSLMGLAGNNEQFF
>TRBD1|TRBJ1-6|TRBV11-1|NA
TGTGCCAGCATGAGGACAGGGAAGGACTCACCCCTCCACTTT
CASMRTGKDSPLHF
>NA|TRBJ2-2|TRBV5-1|many
TGCGCCAGCAGCCCGGACGACAGCAACACCGGGGAGCTGTTTTTT
CASSPDDSNTGELFF
>NA|TRBJ2-3|TRBV5-1|many
TGCGCCAGCAGCCCCCATGGCGGAACTAGCACAGATACGCAGTATTTT
CASSPHGGTSTDTQYF
>NA|TRBJ2-3|TRBV6-2/TRBV6-3|NA
TGTGCCAGCAGTTACGCGGAAGTCAGCACAGATACGCAGTATTTT
CASSYAEVSTDTQYF
>NA|TRBJ2-7|TRBV19|many
TGTGCCAGTAGTATACCAGGGAACTACGAGCAGTACTTC
CASSIPGNYEQYF
>NA|TRBJ2-3|TRBV12-3/TRBV12-4|NA
TGTGCCAGCAGCCCGAAGGGCCGCGATACGCAGTATTTT
CASSPKGRDTQYF
>TRBD2|TRBJ2-1|TRBV5-1|NA
TGCGCCAGCAGCTTGGGAGGCGGGAGCCACAATGAGCAGTTCTTC
CASSLGGGSHNEQFF
>TRBD1|TRBJ2-4|TRBV12-3/TRBV12-4|few
TGTGCCAGCACCCGGACAGGGGTCATTCAGTACTTC
CASTRTGVIQYF
>NA|TRBJ2-7|TRBV7-2|NA
TGTGCCAGCAGCTTCCCCGGGGGCTCCTACGAGCAGTACTTC
CASSFPGGSYEQYF
>NA|TRBJ2-3|TRBV7-3|few
TGTGCCAGCAGCTCCGGCGGGGTGCGCACAGATACGCAGTATTTT
CASSSGGVRTDTQYF
>NA|TRBJ2-5|TRBV20-1|many
TGCAGTGCTGTTCGCGGTAAAGGAGAGACCCAGTACTTC
CSAVRGKGETQYF
>NA|TRBJ1-3|TRBV4-3|many
TGCGCCAGCAGCCAATTTGCAGGGGCCGCCTCTGGAAACACCATATATTTT
CASSQFAGAASGNTIYF
>NA|TRBJ1-5|TRBV20-1|many
TGCAGTGCTAGACCCCCGGACAGCCTCAATCAGCCCCAGCATTTT
CSARPPDSLNQPQHF
>NA|TRBJ2-1|TRBV5-1|many
TGCGCCAGCAGTTTTACAGGGTACGAGCAGTTCTTC
CASSFTGYEQFF
>NA|TRBJ2-1|TRBV2|few
TGTGCCAGCAGTGAAGACTGGCCCTGGGGTGAGCAGTTCTTC
CASSEDWPWGEQFF
>NA|TRBJ2-7|TRBV6-2/TRBV6-3|many
TGTGCCAGCAGTGGACCCTACGAGCAGTACTTC
CASSGPYEQYF
>TRBD1|TRBJ2-7|TRBV20-1|many
TGCAGTGCTGGCCCTCTGGGACAGGAGTCCTACGAGCAGTACTTC
CSAGPLGQESYEQYF
>TRBD1|TRBJ2-4|TRBV28|NA
TGTGCCAGCTTTGGGACAGAAAAAAACATTCAGTACTTC
CASFGTEKNIQYF
>NA|TRBJ2-6|TRBV30|NA
TGTGCCTGGATCGCCCCTGGGGCCAACGTCCTGACTTTC
CAWIAPGANVLTF
>TRBD1|TRBJ1-1|TRBV7-9|few
TGTGCCAGCAGCTTAGGGGCAGGGGGCCGGGACACTGAAGCTTTCTTT
CASSLGAGGRDTEAFF
>NA|TRBJ2-2|TRBV7-2|NA
TGTGCCAGCAGCCCATACCCCAGAGGGGGGGAGCTGTTTTTT
CASSPYPRGGELFF
>NA|TRBJ2-2|TRBV3-1|NA
TGTGCCGGCAGCCAAGGAGGGAACACCGGGGAGCTGTTTTTT
CAGSQGGNTGELFF
>NA|TRBJ2-7|TRBV3-1|many
TGTGCCAGCAGCCAAAATCCGGGGTCCTACGAGCAGTACTTC
CASSQNPGSYEQYF
>NA|TRBJ2-2|TRBV9|many
TGTGCCAGCAGCTACGACTCGGGACCCGGGGAGCTGTTTTTT
CASSYDSGPGELFF
>NA|TRBJ2-7|TRBV3-1|many
TGTGCCAGCAGCCGAACTACCTACTCCTACGAGCAGTACTTC
CASSRTTYSYEQYF
>TRBD2|TRBJ2-1|TRBV24-1|NA
TGTGCCACCAGTGATTTACTAGCGGGAGGGGAGAATGAGCAGTTCTTC
CATSDLLAGGENEQFF
>TRBD2|TRBJ2-7|TRBV12-3/TRBV12-4|few
TGTGCCAGCAGTTTAGCTGGACTAGCGGGAGGCAACTCCTACGAGCAGTACTTC
CASSLAGLAGGNSYEQYF
>TRBD1|TRBJ1-1|TRBV11-3|many
TGTGCCAGCAGCCCCCGGGACAGACCTTACACTGAAGCTTTCTTT
CASSPRDRPYTEAFF
>NA|TRBJ2-2|TRBV6-2/TRBV6-3|many
TGTGCCAGCAGTTATACTGAGGCGGTGGGAGGAAGCACCGGGGAGCTGTTTTTT
CASSYTEAVGGSTGELFF
>NA|TRBJ1-5|TRBV7-2|NA
TGTGCCAGCAGCTTGTCGGCGGATAACAATCAGCCCCAGCATTTT
CASSLSADNNQPQHF
>NA|TRBJ2-1|TRBV20-1|many
TGCAGTGCTAGAGATCTAGTAAATGAGCAGTTCTTC
CSARDLVNEQFF
>TRBD2|TRBJ2-1|TRBV7-3|NA
TGTGCCACCCCGACTAGCGGGAGGGAAAATGAGCAGTTCTTC
CATPTSGRENEQFF
>NA|TRBJ2-2|TRBV2|many
TGTGCCAGCAGCGAACCGAACACCGGGGAGCTGTTTTTT
CASSEPNTGELFF
>NA|TRBJ1-2|TRBV20-1|few
TGCAGTGCTACAACAGGGTTCGGTGGCTACACCTTC
CSATTGFGGYTF
>TRBD2|TRBJ2-3|TRBV10-2|NA
TGCGCCAGCAGTACGACCCTAGCGGGAGCGTTCTTGGATACGCAGTATTTT
CASSTTLAGAFLDTQYF
>TRBD2|TRBJ2-7|TRBV12-3/TRBV12-4|few
TGTGCCAGCAGTTTTCCGGCGGGAGGATCCTACGAGCAGTACTTC
CASSFPAGGSYEQYF
>NA|TRBJ1-5|TRBV4-1|many
TGCGCCAGCAGCCAATGGTATGGAGGGAATAGCAATCAGCCCCAGCATTTT
CASSQWYGGNSNQPQHF
>TRBD1|TRBJ2-7|TRBV6-5|many
TGTGCCAGCATTTTTCGCCAGGGGGCCTACGAGCAGTACTTC
CASIFRQGAYEQYF
>NA|TRBJ1-4|TRBV4-3|many
TGCGCCAGCAGCCAATATAGGGGAGACTCAACTAATGAAAAACTGTTTTTT
CASSQYRGDSTNEKLFF
>NA|TRBJ2-5|TRBV20-1|many
TGCAGTGCTAGAGATTGGGCATCGGGAGAGACCCAGTACTTC
CSARDWASGETQYF
>TRBD2|TRBJ2-1|TRBV5-6|few
TGTGCCAGCAGCCTTAGGAGGACGGGAGGGTACAATGAGCAGTTCTTC
CASSLRRTGGYNEQFF
>NA|TRBJ2-7|TRBV7-2|many
TGTGCCAGCAGCCCTGACAGTAACTCCTACGAGCAGTACTTC
CASSPDSNSYEQYF
>NA|TRBJ1-2|TRBV27|many
TGTGCCAGCAGACCCTTGTCGGGAGCTAACTATGGCTACACCTTC
CASRPLSGANYGYTF
>NA|TRBJ2-1|TRBV3-1|few
TGTGCCAGCAGCCAACGGATCAGTAGGGGGGTACGGCTCGAGCAGTTCTTC
CASSQRISRGVRLEQFF